This T cell receptor (beta chain) stems from a study of T cells in women clearing cervical HPV infection. Study overall: Case blood was drawn a median around 140 days after lesion detection. Only a few women had HLA typing results available. Findings and limits, study-wide: CIN3+ cases had significantly higher TCR repertoire richness than controls, but evenness did not differ.

About this clone itself: Its cognate antigen is unknown.

HPV was found by MY09/MY11 PCR and dot-blot genotyping. Here immunoSEQ multiplex PCR was the method, and the copy in TCRdb shows in-frame clones only, minus some. The sample includes approximately 34,000 clones. The sequencing input was blood buffy coat. The TCR originated in a woman between 18 and 70 years old with a cervical HPV16 infection that either progressed to CIN3+ or cleared (not recorded which).

The CDR3 loop is CAWTVQGAGQPQHF. CDR3 DNA (partial): TGTGCCTGGACGGTACAGGGGGCGGGTCAGCCC. The chain employs TRBV30 and TRBJ1-5; 9 nucleotides line up with TRBD1. The read terminates 3 residues before the CDR3 end, so the remaining end is supplied by the germline J gene. V was pared by 4 bases and J by 6 bases, with 7 bases of the junction left unmatched. Germline V gene data show CDR1 as GTSNPN and CDR2 as SVGIG (reference sequence). There are 14 residues in the CDR3.